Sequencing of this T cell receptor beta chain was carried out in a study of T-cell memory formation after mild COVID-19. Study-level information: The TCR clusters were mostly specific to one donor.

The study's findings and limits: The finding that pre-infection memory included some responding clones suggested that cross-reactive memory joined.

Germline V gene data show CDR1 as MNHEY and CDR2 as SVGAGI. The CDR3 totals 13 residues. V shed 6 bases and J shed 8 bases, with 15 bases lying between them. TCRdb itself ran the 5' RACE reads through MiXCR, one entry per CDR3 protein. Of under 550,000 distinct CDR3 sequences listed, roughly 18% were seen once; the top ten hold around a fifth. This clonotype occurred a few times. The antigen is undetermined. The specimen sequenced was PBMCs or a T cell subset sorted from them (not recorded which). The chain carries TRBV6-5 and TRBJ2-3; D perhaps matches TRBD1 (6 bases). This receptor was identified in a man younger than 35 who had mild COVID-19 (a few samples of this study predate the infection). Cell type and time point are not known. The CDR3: CASSRFGTSTQYF. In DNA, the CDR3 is TGTGCCAGCAGCCGATTCGGGACAAGTACGCAGTATTTT.